Sequencing of this T cell receptor (beta chain) was carried out in a study of identical twins. Study outcomes and limitations: The models gave estimates that fell short of the out-of-frame TCR alpha sharing seen in monozygotic twins.

Unique molecular identifiers were present on cDNA, and template switching added a universal primer site. Using its own MiXCR run on the 5' RACE reads, TCRdb lists one record per CDR3 protein. The sample lists 550,000 to 700,000 distinct CDR3 sequences; around a tenth were seen once. This clonotype was picked up many times. Its matching antigen is unknown. Trimming pared 6 bases from V and 7 bases from J, leaving 18 bases between. This CDR3 has 14 amino acids. Germline values: CDR1 MNHEY, CDR2 SMNVEV (reference sequence). Another study also made use of these data, one on yellow fever vaccine responses in identical twins. This second study says: Twins reportedly mounted vaccine T cell responses that seemed partly convergent, partly personalized.

Sequencing used PBMCs. This clonotype was sampled from a woman younger than 35 in good health. V gene TRBV27 combines with J gene TRBJ2-5; D could derive from TRBD1 or TRBD2 (5 bases each). CDR3 bases: TGTGCCAGCAGAGTTGGGGTCCTTGGGGGGACCCAGTACTTC. Translating it yields CASRVGVLGGTQYF.